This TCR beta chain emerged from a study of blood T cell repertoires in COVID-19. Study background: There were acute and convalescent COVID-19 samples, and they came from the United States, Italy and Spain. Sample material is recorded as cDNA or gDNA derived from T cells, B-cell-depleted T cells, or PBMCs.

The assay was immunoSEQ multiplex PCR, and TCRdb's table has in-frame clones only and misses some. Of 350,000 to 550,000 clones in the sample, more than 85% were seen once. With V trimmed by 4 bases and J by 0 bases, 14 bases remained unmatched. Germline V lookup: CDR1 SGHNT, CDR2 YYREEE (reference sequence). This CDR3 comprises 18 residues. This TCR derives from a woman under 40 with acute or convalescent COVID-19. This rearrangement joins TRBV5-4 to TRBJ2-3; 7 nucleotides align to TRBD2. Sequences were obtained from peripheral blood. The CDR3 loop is CASSPTPRGWGSTDTQYF. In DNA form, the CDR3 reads TGTGCCAGCAGCCCTACACCGCGGGGGTGGGGAAGCACAGATACGCAGTATTTT.